This T cell receptor beta chain was sequenced in a study of molecular identifiers for immune sequencing clone quantification. At the level of the study: Replicate RNA from roughly 21,000 or 96,000 naive CD8 T cells formed five aliquots; four were sequenced. Study conclusions and caveats: Underestimation of highly expanded clone sizes could arise where identical TCR molecules share a barcode. Spiked Jurkat TCR RNA equivalent to one cell was reportedly detectable in approximately 980,000 naive cells.

Concerning this clonotype itself: The antigen is undetermined. A much larger clone sits a single nucleotide away, making a read error possible. The conserved phenylalanine or tryptophan is not found at the CDR3 terminus, so this likely reflects a read error. No DNA is shown, since the ends of the CDR3 on it are uncertain; the CDR3 is the one TCRdb lists.

The CDR3 has 10 residues if both end residues are counted. Per germline, CDR1 MNHEY and CDR2 SVGAGI. In preparing bulk TCR libraries, previously described methods and listed TCR primers were used. MiXCR, run by TCRdb on the PCR reads, gives a single entry per CDR3 protein. The sample shows a few hundred thousand distinct CDR3 sequences, 20% to 25% of them seen only once. This clonotype was obtained from a human donor in good health. Some libraries in this study had Jurkat cell RNA spiked in. V gene TRBV6-5 combines with J gene TRBJ2-1; the table's D call TRBD2 went unverified against the DNA. What was sequenced was naive CD8+ T cells from blood, with Jurkat cell RNA spiked in. Subset denoted: FACS-sorted CD8+CD4-CCR7+CD45RA+ naive T cells. The chain's CDR3 is CASSHRDLFL.